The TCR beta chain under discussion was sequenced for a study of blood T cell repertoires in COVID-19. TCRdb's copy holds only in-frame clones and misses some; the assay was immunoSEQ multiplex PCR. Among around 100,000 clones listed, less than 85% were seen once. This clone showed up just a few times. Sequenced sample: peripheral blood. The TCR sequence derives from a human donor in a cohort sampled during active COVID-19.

In DNA form, the CDR3 reads TGTGCCAGCTCACCATTCGGGGAGAGGACTGAAGCTTTCTTT. It encodes CASSPFGERTEAFF. The chain employs TRBV18 and TRBJ1-1, with D uncertain. Trimming took 2 bases from V and 5 from J, leaving 12 bases between them. The germline V gene encodes CDR1 KGHSH and CDR2 LQKENI. The CDR3 spans 14 residues.